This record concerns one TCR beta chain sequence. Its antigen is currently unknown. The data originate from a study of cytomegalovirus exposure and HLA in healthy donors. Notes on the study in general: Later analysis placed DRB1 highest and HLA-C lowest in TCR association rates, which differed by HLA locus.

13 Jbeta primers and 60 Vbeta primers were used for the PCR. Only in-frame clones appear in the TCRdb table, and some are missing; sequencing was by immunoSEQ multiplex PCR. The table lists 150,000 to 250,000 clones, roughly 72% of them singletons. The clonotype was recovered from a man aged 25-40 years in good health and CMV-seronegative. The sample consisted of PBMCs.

The CDR3 DNA reads as TGCGCCAGCCGCTCAGGACAGAACTCTGGAAACACCATATATTTT. Its translation: CASRSGQNSGNTIYF. V and J are TRBV5-1 and TRBJ1-3; maybe TRBD1 (6 bases). Trimming pared 7 bases from V and 0 bases from J, leaving 14 bases between. CDR3 length: 15 amino acids. CDR1 and CDR2 (germline): SGHRS, YFSETQ.